This T cell receptor beta chain originates from a study of T cell responses to AZD1222 COVID-19 vaccine. The V end lost 2 bases, the J end lost 5 bases, and 14 bases lay between the germline ends. The CDR3 has 15 amino acids. The germline CDR1 and CDR2 sequences are SGHTA and FQGNSA. Data came from immunoSEQ multiplex PCR; TCRdb stores just in-frame clones and leaves some out. Among about 170,000 clones listed, 87% were seen once. Combined were second doses at about 4 or about 12 weeks. Concerning this clone itself: Its specificity is not known.

Broader study findings: Mapped onto spike, vaccine-associated CD4 TCRs spanned it and were dominant at 160-218 and 743-854. Scientists sampled the repertoires only once the peak T cell response had passed.

Source: peripheral blood, taken 28 days after the second AZD1222 dose. V is TRBV7-2 and J is TRBJ2-3; D is unclear. This sequence originates from an adult who received the AZD1222 COVID-19 vaccine. This CDR3 reads CASSLMLVERDTQYF. In DNA form, the CDR3 reads TGTGCCAGCAGCTTAATGCTAGTGGAACGAGATACGCAGTATTTT.